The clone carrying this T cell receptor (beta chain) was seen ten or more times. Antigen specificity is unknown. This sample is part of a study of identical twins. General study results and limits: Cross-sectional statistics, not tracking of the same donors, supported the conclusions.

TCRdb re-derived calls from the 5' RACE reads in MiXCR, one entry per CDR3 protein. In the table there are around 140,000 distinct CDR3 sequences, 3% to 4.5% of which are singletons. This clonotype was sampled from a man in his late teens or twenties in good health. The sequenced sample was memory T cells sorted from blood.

CDR3 residues: CASSWATGRQHYGYTF. CDR3 bases: TGCGCCAGCAGCTGGGCAACGGGGCGACAGCACTATGGCTACACCTTC. V is TRBV5-1 and J is TRBJ1-2, with D tentatively TRBD1 (5 bases). The germline V gene encodes CDR1 SGHRS and CDR2 YFSETQ. Between the trimmed V and J ends, which lost 3 bases and 3 bases, there was a span of 18 bases. The CDR3 runs 16 residues.